This TCR beta chain was captured in a study of cytomegalovirus exposure and HLA in healthy donors. General study results and limits: It was only CMV serostatus that was available as immune exposure information. Presence/absence analysis assumed near-uniform sequencing depth across donors.

Primers included in the PCR were 60 Vbeta and 13 Jbeta primers. Using immunoSEQ multiplex PCR, the repertoire was profiled, and TCRdb retains in-frame clones only, with some absent. The repertoire holds around 130,000 clones, with 77% as singletons. As for this clone: Its antigen is not identified.

V shed 6 bases, J shed 4 bases, and the junction held 7 bases outside the gene matches. The CDR3 runs to 14 residues. Germline V gene lookup returns CDR1 LNHDA and CDR2 SQIVND (reference sequence). Sequenced input: PBMCs. The source of this sequence is a woman aged 55 to 70 in good health and CMV-seronegative. The J gene is TRBJ2-3, the V gene TRBV19; TRBD1 agrees at 7 bases. CDR3: CASRGGYGADTQYF. DNA of the CDR3: TGTGCCAGTAGAGGGGGCTACGGGGCAGATACGCAGTATTTT.